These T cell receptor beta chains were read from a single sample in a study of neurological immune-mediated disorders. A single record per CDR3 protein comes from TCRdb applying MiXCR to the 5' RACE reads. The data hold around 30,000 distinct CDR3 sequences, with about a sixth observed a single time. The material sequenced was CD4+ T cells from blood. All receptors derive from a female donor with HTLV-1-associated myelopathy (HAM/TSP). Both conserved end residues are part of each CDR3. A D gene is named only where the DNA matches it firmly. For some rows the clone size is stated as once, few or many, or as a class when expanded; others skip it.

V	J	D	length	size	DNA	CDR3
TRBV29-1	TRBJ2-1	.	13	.	TGCAGCGTTGACGGGACGGTCGGGAATGAGCAGTTCTTC	CSVDGTVGNEQFF
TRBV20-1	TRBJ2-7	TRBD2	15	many	TGCAGTGCTAGACCTCGGACTAGCGGATTATACGAGCAGTACTTC	CSARPRTSGLYEQYF
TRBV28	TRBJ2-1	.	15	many	TGTGCCAGCAGCTCCGGGGGATTCTCCTACAATGAGCAGTTCTTC	CASSSGGFSYNEQFF
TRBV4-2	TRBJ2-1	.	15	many	TGTGCCAGCAGCCAAGGCGAGCGCTCCTACAATGAGCAGTTCTTC	CASSQGERSYNEQFF
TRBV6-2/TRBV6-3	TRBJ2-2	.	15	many	TGTGCCAGCAGTTACTTTACCGGGAACACCGGGGAGCTGTTTTTT	CASSYFTGNTGELFF
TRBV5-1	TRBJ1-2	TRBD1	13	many	TGCGCCAGCAGCAACAGGGGGTCCTATGGCTACACCTTC	CASSNRGSYGYTF
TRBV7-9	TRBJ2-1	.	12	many	TGTGCCAGCAGCTCTGGTTACAATGAGCAGTTCTTC	CASSSGYNEQFF
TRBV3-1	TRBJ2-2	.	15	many	TGTGCCAGCAGCCAAGCAGACACCGACACCGGGGAGCTGTTTTTT	CASSQADTDTGELFF
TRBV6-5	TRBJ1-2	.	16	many	TGTGCCAGCAGTTGGGCACCCAGTCCCTCTAACTATGGCTACACCTTC	CASSWAPSPSNYGYTF
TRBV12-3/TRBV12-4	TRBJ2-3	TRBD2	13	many	TGTGCCAGCAGTTGGGGGGGGGACGATACGCAGTATTTT	CASSWGGDDTQYF
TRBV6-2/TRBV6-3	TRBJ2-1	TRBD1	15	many	TGTGCCAGCAGTTACCTCCCGGGACAGGCGAATGAGCAGTTCTTC	CASSYLPGQANEQFF
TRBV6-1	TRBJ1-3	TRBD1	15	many	TGTGCCAGCAGGAGACAGGGGAGTAGTGGAAACACCATATATTTT	CASRRQGSSGNTIYF
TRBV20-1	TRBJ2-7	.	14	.	TGCAGTGCTAGAGAGGCTAGTAGTTTCCACGAGCAGTACTTC	CSAREASSFHEQYF
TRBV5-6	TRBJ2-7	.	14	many	TGTGCCAGCAGCTTCTCCGCGGGGCCGTACGAGCAGTACTTC	CASSFSAGPYEQYF
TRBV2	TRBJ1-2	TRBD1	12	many	TGTGCCAGCAGTGAAACAGGGGAAGGCTACACCTTC	CASSETGEGYTF
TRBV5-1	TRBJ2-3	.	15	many	TGCGCCAGCAGCCTGCAGGGGACTCAAGCAGATACGCAGTATTTT	CASSLQGTQADTQYF
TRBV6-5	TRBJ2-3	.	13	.	TGTGCCAGCAGTTACCGGGCTTGGGATACGCAGTATTTT	CASSYRAWDTQYF
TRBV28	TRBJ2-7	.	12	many	TGTGCCAGCAGCCTCAGTCGCTACGAGCAGTACTTC	CASSLSRYEQYF
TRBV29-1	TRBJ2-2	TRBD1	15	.	TGCAGCGCAAAACTTCCGGGACAGGGGTCCGGGGAGCTGTTTTTT	CSAKLPGQGSGELFF
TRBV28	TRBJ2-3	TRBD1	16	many	TGTGCCAGCACTCCCACATGGACAGGTGGAGCAGATACGCAGTATTTT	CASTPTWTGGADTQYF
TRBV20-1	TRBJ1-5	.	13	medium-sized	TGCAGTGCTGCGGGGCAGGGGAGTCAGCCCCAGCATTTT	CSAAGQGSQPQHF